This entry lists 14 T cell receptor beta chains sequenced from one sample in a study of T cells in Graves' hyperthyroidism and ophthalmopathy. Amplification yielded TCR beta CDR3 regions, with RNA transcripts as the source. During a first-round RT-PCR of the TCR CDR3, the HTBI primer set was used. TCRdb reprocessed the multiplex PCR reads with MiXCR, giving one entry per CDR3 protein. The table lists about 640,000 distinct CDR3 sequences, around 21% of them singletons. The material sequenced was blood. These receptors all stem from a man aged 25 to 45 with Graves' ophthalmopathy.

This clonotype was counted ten times or more. V is TRBV11-2 and J is TRBJ1-3, with TRBD1 matching 8 bases. CDR1 and CDR2 (germline): SGHAT, FQNNGV. V trimming: 5 bases; J trimming: 0 bases; junction bases outside the gene matches: 12. The CDR3 loop spans 18 amino acids. In DNA, the CDR3 is TGTGCCAGCAGCATCGGGGGGACAGGTCCCTACTCTGGAAACACCATATATTTT. This sequence encodes CASSIGGTGPYSGNTIYF.

V and J are TRBV19 and TRBJ2-1; D is uncertain. From germline, CDR1 is LNHDA and CDR2 SQIVND (reference sequence). The CDR3 loop spans 13 amino acids. Trimming took 9 bases from V and 7 from J, leaving 16 bases between them. The CDR3 is CASVTNGKNEQFF. The CDR3 DNA reads as TGTGCCAGCGTAACGAATGGAAAGAATGAGCAGTTCTTC.

The rearrangement uses TRBV9 and TRBJ2-1, with D perhaps TRBD2 (6 bases). V was clipped by 5 bases and J by 4 bases, with 13 bases between them. Germline CDR1 SGDLS, CDR2 YYNGEE. There are 14 residues in the CDR3. The CDR3 sequence: CASSRGLLYNEQFF. Written as DNA, the CDR3 is TGTGCCAGCAGTCGGGGACTCCTATACAATGAGCAGTTCTTC.

This clonotype was detected only a few times. The chain is built from TRBV28 and TRBJ1-1, with 9 positions matching TRBD1. Losses at the gene ends were 5 bases for V and 4 bases for J; bases not matched to a gene: 11. The germline gives CDR1 MDHEN, CDR2 SYDVKM. This CDR3 is 16 amino acids long. For the CDR3, the DNA is TGTGCCAGCAGTCAGCGTGGGACAGGGAAAGGCACTGAAGCTTTCTTT. This gives the protein CASSQRGTGKGTEAFF.

The chain employs TRBV5-6 and TRBJ2-3; TRBD2 agrees at 8 bases. In germline, CDR1 is SGHDT, CDR2 YYEEEE. The CDR3 extends over 16 amino acids. V lost 4 bases to trimming and J lost 3 bases; unmatched junction nucleotides: 10. The CDR3 reads CASSLEREYVTDTQYF. The DNA of the CDR3 is TGTGCCAGCAGCCTTGAGCGGGAGTACGTGACAGATACGCAGTATTTT.

The V gene is TRBV10-1, the J gene TRBJ2-3; 9 bases agree with TRBD2. The CDR3 spans 12 residues. The V segment lost 2 bases and the J segment 14 bases; nucleotides outside the gene matches: 5. Per germline, CDR1 WNHNN and CDR2 SYGVQD (reference sequence). CDR3 in amino acids: CASSEASGTSYF. The CDR3 DNA follows: TGCGCCAGCAGTGAGGCTAGCGGGACCTCGTATTTT.

A few counts support this clonotype. The chain uses TRBV5-1 and TRBJ2-2, with a tentative D call TRBD2 (5 bases). The CDR3 contains 15 residues. Germline CDR1 reads SGHRS; CDR2 reads YFSETQ. V lost 1 base and J 5 bases, leaving 12 bases between the germline ends. The CDR3 is CASSLFREATGELFF. DNA of the CDR3: TGCGCCAGCAGCTTGTTCCGGGAAGCGACCGGGGAGCTGTTTTTT.

This chain connects TRBV12-3 or TRBV12-4 to TRBJ1-1; the D gene is possibly TRBD1 (5 bases). The CDR3 is 15 amino acids. Trimming shortened V by 9 bases and J by 5 bases, and 22 bases separated the two germline ends. CDR3 amino acids: CASIHPPPGKTEAFF. CDR3 sequence (DNA): TGTGCCAGTATCCATCCTCCACCAGGGAAGACTGAAGCTTTCTTT.

The chain joins TRBV7-3 to TRBJ2-3, with 10 nucleotides matching TRBD2. V trimming: 5 bases; J trimming: 0 bases; junction bases outside the gene matches: 5. In germline, CDR1 is SGHTA, CDR2 FQGTGA. The CDR3 has 16 amino acids. CDR3: CASSPGTSDSTDTQYF. CDR3 nucleotides: TGTGCCAGCAGCCCAGGGACTAGCGATAGCACAGATACGCAGTATTTT.

About this clonotype: A read error may be the cause here, since a much bigger clone is one base away. The chain joins TRBV11-3 to TRBJ2-2, with D unresolved. The CDR3 sequence is 14 residues long. Germline loops: CDR1 SGHNT, CDR2 YENEEA. The ends were cut back, 4 bases at V and 0 bases at J, with 6 bases in the middle. CDR3 nucleotides: TGTGCCAGCAGCTCGGCAGCGAACACCGGGGAGCTGTTTTTT. It encodes CASSSAANTGELFF.

J is TRBJ1-6 and V is TRBV20-1; 9 bases agree with TRBD1. Germline V lookup: CDR1 DFQATT, CDR2 SNEGSKA (reference sequence). The CDR3 totals 14 residues. The V gene end was trimmed by 6 bases and the J gene end by 9 bases; junction bases not matched to a gene: 9. The CDR3 DNA follows: TGCAGTGCACCCGGACAGGGGTCGGGTTCACCCCTCCACTTT. Translating gives CSAPGQGSGSPLHF.

This chain uses TRBV30 with TRBJ2-5, with 8 nucleotides matching TRBD2. The CDR3 has 16 amino acids. Per the germline V gene, CDR1 is GTSNPN and CDR2 is SVGIG (reference sequence). Trimming removed 1 base from V and 4 bases from J; junction bases left unmatched: 11. The CDR3 reads CAWSGKREGRRETQYF. CDR3 in DNA: TGTGCCTGGAGTGGAAAACGGGAGGGCCGTCGAGAGACCCAGTACTTC.

In this sample, this clonotype turned up a few times. A read error may be the cause here, since a much bigger clone is one base away. The chain is built from TRBV27 and TRBJ1-5; D gene uncertain. Germline V gene data show CDR1 as MNHEY and CDR2 as SMNVEV (reference sequence). This CDR3 is built from 15 residues. The CDR3, as DNA: TGTGCCAGCAAAGGAAGGCCTTATAGCAGTCAGCCCCAGCATTTT. It is translated as CASKGRPYSSQPQHF.

The table lists this clonotype with a few counts. V and J are TRBV28 and TRBJ2-6, with D perhaps TRBD1 or TRBD2 (5 bases each). V gave up 4 bases and J gave up 3 bases, with 25 bases separating them. The germline gives CDR1 MDHEN, CDR2 SYDVKM. The CDR3 sequence is 20 residues long. The CDR3 coding sequence is TGTGCCAGCAGTTCTTCTAGGGGTCCCGAGGGACGACGTGGGGCCAACGTCCTGACTTTC. Amino acids: CASSSSRGPEGRRGANVLTF.